These 5 T cell receptor beta chains were all obtained from the same sample, sequenced in a study of glioma-infiltrating T cells after dendritic cell vaccination. Sample time point: after dendritic cell vaccination, including at tumor progression/relapse. Assay: immunoSEQ multiplex PCR; the TCRdb copy retains only in-frame clones and omits some. Of approximately 92,000 clones listed, around 80% are singletons. Sequences were derived from blood, sampled after dendritic cell vaccination. The receptors shown here come from a human donor with glioblastoma.

The chain recombines TRBV2 with TRBJ1-5; 10 bases agree with TRBD1. Unmatched junction bases numbered 4, after V lost 4 bases and J lost 1 base. Germline V CDR1 and CDR2: SNHLY, FYNNEI. The CDR3 has 16 amino acids. CDR3 bases: TGTGCCAGCAGTGGACAGGGGGCTACGAGCAATCAGCCCCAGCATTTT. It yields the protein CASSGQGATSNQPQHF.

CDR3: CASSLAAGPNTGELFF. The DNA of the CDR3 is TGTGCCAGCAGCTTAGCAGCGGGCCCGAACACCGGGGAGCTGTTTTTT. This sequence joins TRBV7-8 and TRBJ2-2; D may be TRBD2 (6 bases). Between the trimmed V and J ends, which lost 0 bases and 0 bases, there was a span of 8 bases. This CDR3 is built from 16 residues. CDR1 SGHVS and CDR2 FQNEAQ come from the germline V gene.

The gene calls are TRBV6-5 and TRBJ2-7; 8 positions agree with TRBD1. CDR1 is MNHEY, CDR2 SVGAGI, per germline. The CDR3 length is 14 residues. With V trimmed by 8 bases and J by 2 bases, 8 bases remained unmatched. Here the CDR3 reads CASLRTGTTYEQYF. The CDR3 DNA reads as TGTGCCAGCCTCCGGACAGGGACAACCTACGAGCAGTACTTC.

This clone showed up just once. The V gene is TRBV7-3, the J gene TRBJ1-2; 7 positions agree with TRBD1. V lost 6 bases to trimming and J lost 2 bases; unmatched junction nucleotides: 6. The germline V gene has CDR1 SGHTA and CDR2 FQGTGA. The CDR3 has 14 residues. CDR3 sequence (DNA): TGTGCCAGCAGTCCCACGACAGGGAACTATGGCTACACCTTC. Translated, it gives CASSPTTGNYGYTF.

The rearrangement links TRBV6-5 to TRBJ2-7, with 10 bases fitting TRBD2. The V and J ends lost 6 bases and 3 bases, in that order; junction bases with no gene match: 5. The CDR3 is 14 residues long. Germline V gene sequence: CDR1 MNHEY, CDR2 SVGAGI. For the CDR3, the DNA is TGTGCCAGCAGACCGGGACTAGCGATCTACGAGCAGTACTTC. It specifies CASRPGLAIYEQYF.